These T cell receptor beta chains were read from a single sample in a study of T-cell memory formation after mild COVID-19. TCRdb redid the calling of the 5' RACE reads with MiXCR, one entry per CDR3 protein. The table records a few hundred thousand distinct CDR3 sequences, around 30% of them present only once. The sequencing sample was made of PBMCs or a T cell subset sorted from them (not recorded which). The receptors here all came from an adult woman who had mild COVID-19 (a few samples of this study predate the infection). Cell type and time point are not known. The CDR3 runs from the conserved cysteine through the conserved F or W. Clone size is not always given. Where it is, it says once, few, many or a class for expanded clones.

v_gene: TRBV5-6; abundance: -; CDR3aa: CASSPVLGLAGANTGELFF
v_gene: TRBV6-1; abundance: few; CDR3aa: CAISRTGPPSYEQYF
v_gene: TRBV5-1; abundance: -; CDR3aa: CASSARGLNTEAFF
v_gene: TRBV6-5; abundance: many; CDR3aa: CATKREGRTDTQYF
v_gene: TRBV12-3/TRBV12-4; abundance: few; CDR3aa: CASSLSRGGDSGANVLTF
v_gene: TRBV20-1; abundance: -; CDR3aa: CSARALAGETYEQYF
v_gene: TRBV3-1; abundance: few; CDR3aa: CASSQDLELGGSDTQYF
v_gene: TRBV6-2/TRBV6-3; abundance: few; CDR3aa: CASRLNRGAFDTEAFF
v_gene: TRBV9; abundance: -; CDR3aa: CASSGGDSPYEQYF
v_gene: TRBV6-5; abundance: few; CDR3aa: CASSASGGQETQYF
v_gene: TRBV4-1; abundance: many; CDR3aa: CASSHQGQGSNQPQHF
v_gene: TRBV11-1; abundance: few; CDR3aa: CASSLAGQTTDTQYF
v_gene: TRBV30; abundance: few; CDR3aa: CACELVDTQYF
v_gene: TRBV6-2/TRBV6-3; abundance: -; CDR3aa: CASSYGSGTVSNQPQHF
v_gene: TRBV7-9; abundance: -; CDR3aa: CASSLSGTVNTEAFF
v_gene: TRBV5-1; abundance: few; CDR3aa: CASSPTGLEYSPLHF
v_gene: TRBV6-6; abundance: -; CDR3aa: CASSHPAGNTEAFF
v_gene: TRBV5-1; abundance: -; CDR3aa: CASRPAGPGANVLTF
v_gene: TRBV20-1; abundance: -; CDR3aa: CKIQGLSSYEQYF
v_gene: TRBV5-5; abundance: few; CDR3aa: CASSLAVPGVSYNSPLHF
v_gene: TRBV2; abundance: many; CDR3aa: CASSSGQGYGYTF
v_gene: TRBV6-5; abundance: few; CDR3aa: CASKGDRGEHGYTF
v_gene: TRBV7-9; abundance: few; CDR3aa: CASSLPSSGELFF
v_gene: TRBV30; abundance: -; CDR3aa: CAWSDLGGYGYTF
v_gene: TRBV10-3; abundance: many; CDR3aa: CAISEYGPTGEQFF
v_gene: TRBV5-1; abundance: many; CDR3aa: CASSLELAGVGEQYF
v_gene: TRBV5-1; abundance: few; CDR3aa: CASSCQREGQSPF
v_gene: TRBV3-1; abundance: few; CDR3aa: CASSQPRWGQGIEKLFF
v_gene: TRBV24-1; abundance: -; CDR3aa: CATSDLGPLHEQFF
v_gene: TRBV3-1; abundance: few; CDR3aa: CASSQYRGYEQYF
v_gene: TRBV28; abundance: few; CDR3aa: CASSPDLYEQYF
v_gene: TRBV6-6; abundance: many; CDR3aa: CASSYSAVYNEQFF
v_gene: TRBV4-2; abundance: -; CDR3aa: CASSQEYQGLYNEQFF
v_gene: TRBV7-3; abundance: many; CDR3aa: CASSSAGLGNTEAFF
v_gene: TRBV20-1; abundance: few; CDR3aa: CSATVRGDWYEQYF
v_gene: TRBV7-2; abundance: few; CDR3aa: CASSFGTSGSEEFF
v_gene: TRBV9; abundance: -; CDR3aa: CASSVNLRQEGDNYGYTF
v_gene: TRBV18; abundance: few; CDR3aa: CASSPDILSYNEQFF
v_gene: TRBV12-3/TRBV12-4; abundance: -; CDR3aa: CASSLGGSGTDTQYF
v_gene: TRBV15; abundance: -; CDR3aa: CATVKSPGGNTEAFF
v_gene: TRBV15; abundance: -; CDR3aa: CATSRDVGGMETQYF
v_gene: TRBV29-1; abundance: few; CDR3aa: CSVERASGGELFF
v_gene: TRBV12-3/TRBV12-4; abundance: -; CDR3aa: CASSWTGLNTEAFF
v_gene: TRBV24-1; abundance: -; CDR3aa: CATSDTSRGGANEQFF
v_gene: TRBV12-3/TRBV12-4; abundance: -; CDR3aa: CASSPQPSGGNEQFF
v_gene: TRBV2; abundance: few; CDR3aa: CASRGTVNTGELFF
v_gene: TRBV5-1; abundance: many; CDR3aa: CASSLSRDAFEQYF
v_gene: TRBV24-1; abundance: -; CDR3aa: CATSDLGLGTDTQYF
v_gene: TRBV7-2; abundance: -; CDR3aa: CASSFLAGGVADTQYF
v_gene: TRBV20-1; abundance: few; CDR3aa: CSADRPMNTGELFF
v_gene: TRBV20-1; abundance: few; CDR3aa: CSARDLAGGPNEQFF
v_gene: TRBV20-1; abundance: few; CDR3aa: CSAQTRPSYNEQFF
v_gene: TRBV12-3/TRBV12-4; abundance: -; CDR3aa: CASSLLGGFEAFF
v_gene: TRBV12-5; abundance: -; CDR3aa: CASGPGTSEYNEQFF
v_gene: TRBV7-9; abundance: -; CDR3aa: CASSAGDRTRPDTQYF
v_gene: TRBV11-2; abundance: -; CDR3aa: CASSLFGGYNEQFF
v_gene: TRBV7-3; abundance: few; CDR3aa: CASSLERPPLFF
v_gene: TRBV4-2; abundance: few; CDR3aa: CSSSQDPPTNANVLTF
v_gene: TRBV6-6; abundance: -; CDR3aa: CASSYTSGTSGNEQFF